This T cell receptor beta chain emerged from a study of T cells in Graves' hyperthyroidism and ophthalmopathy. Whole-study findings and limits: Through a model of 13 V-J features, ophthalmopathy was separated from stable hyperthyroidism.

This clonotype was detected ten times or more. Antigen specificity is unknown. The blood sample dates from first hyperthyroidism diagnosis, preceding any ophthalmopathy symptoms. The germline gives CDR1 DFQATT, CDR2 SNEGSKA (reference sequence). The germline V and J ends were trimmed by 3 bases and 9 bases, with 12 bases remaining between them. CDR3 length: 12 residues. Regions amplified from RNA transcripts were the TCR beta CDR3 regions. First-round RT-PCR with HTBI primers amplified the TCR CDR3 region. TCRdb analysed the multiplex PCR reads with MiXCR anew, one entry per CDR3 protein. The repertoire holds under 450,000 distinct CDR3 sequences, roughly 12% seen once, with less than 25% in the top ten.

What was sequenced was blood. This rearrangement joins TRBV20-1 to TRBJ2-1, with D hard to call. This sequence originates from a man aged 25-40 years with Graves' hyperthyroidism that later progressed to Graves' ophthalmopathy. DNA for the CDR3: TGCAGTGCTAGGGTCTGGCAAGCTGAGCAGTTCTTC. This encodes CSARVWQAEQFF.